The 27 T cell receptor beta chains below come from one sample, sequenced in a study of control samples from healthy donors and cancer patients. Assay used: immunoSEQ multiplex PCR; TCRdb lists only in-frame clones, some missing. There are under 65,000 clones in the sample; about 89% occur only once, and 10% to 15% lies in the top ten. The sequencing input was PBMCs. These receptors were taken from a woman aged 55-69 years with lung cancer.

The CDR3 sequence: CASSFSGGGNDGYTF. CDR3 DNA sequence: TGCGCCAGCAGCTTTTCAGGGGGCGGAAATGATGGCTACACCTTC. The genes are TRBV5-1 and TRBJ1-2, with 8 bases lining up with TRBD1. Trimming cost V 2 bases and J 6 bases; bases outside gene matches: 9. Germline V CDR1 and CDR2: SGHRS, YFSETQ. The CDR3 runs to 15 residues.

The rearrangement links TRBV7-9 to TRBJ1-1; D not certain. Germline V gene data show CDR1 as SEHNR and CDR2 as FQNEAQ (reference sequence). CDR3 length: 11 residues. Trimming pared 4 bases from V and 7 bases from J, leaving 7 bases between. CDR3 DNA: TGTGCCAGCAGCTCCGGTGGTGAAGCTTTCTTT. The encoded protein is CASSSGGEAFF. Full variable domain (outside the CDR3, taken from reference TRBV7-9 and TRBJ1-1): DTGVSQNPRHKITKRGQNVTFRCDPISEHNRLYWYRQTLGQGPEFLTYFQNEAQLEKSRLLSDRFSAERPKGSFSTLEIQRTEQGDSAMYLCASSSGGEAFFGQGTRLTVV.

This sequence joins TRBV6-4 and TRBJ1-2; D is unclear. CDR3 length: 13 residues. The germline V and J ends were trimmed by 2 bases and 7 bases, with 11 bases remaining between them. Per germline, CDR1 MRHNA and CDR2 SNTAGT. This CDR3 is CASSDPGQRGYTF. The CDR3, as DNA: TGTGCCAGCAGTGACCCCGGCCAGCGTGGCTACACCTTC.

The V gene is TRBV28, the J gene TRBJ2-7, with a tentative D call TRBD1 (5 bases). CDR1 and CDR2 from the germline V gene are MDHEN and SYDVKM. The CDR3 length is 12 residues. Trimming removed 6 bases at V and 3 bases at J, with 9 bases between. CDR3 sequence: CASSQGDYEQYF. The CDR3 nucleotides read TGTGCCAGCAGCCAGGGCGACTACGAGCAGTACTTC.

The chain uses TRBV5-1 and TRBJ2-2; 9 positions match TRBD2. Germline lookup yields CDR1 SGHRS and CDR2 YFSETQ. The CDR3 has 16 residues. J was trimmed by 2 bases and V by 4 bases; bases with no gene match: 6. The CDR3 sequence: CASSPGTSPNTGELFF. The CDR3 DNA is TGCGCCAGCAGCCCCGGGACTAGCCCTAACACCGGGGAGCTGTTTTTT.

The rearrangement joins TRBV11-2 to TRBJ1-4; the match to TRBD1 covers 8 bases. CDR3 length: 16 amino acids. CDR1 is SGHAT, CDR2 FQNNGV, per germline. Germline trimming cut 5 bases from V and 4 bases from J; bases unmatched to any gene: 9. CDR3 sequence: CASSPFRGRFNEKLFF. The CDR3 region has the DNA TGTGCCAGCAGCCCCTTCAGGGGGCGATTTAATGAAAAACTGTTTTTT.

This chain uses TRBV20-1 with TRBJ1-2, with D maybe TRBD1 (5 bases). The germline CDR1 and CDR2 sequences are DFQATT and SNEGSKA (reference sequence). The CDR3 sequence is 13 residues long. Trimming removed 3 bases from V and 2 bases from J, with 10 bases in between. DNA for the CDR3: TGCAGTGCTAGTTCCCAGGGAAACTATGGCTACACCTTC. The encoded protein is CSASSQGNYGYTF.

This clone was detected only once. Distinct nucleotide sequences in the sample also encode this CDR3. The chain couples TRBV27 to TRBJ1-5; D not certain. CDR1 and CDR2 (germline): MNHEY, SMNVEV (reference sequence). The CDR3 extends over 13 amino acids. With 6 bases removed from V and 4 bases from J, the gap between germline ends came to 10 bases. DNA for the CDR3: TGTGCCAGCAGCAAGGACCGAAATCAGCCCCAGCATTTT. Translation gives CASSKDRNQPQHF.

The chain uses TRBV5-4 and TRBJ1-4; TRBD1 might be the D (5 bases). The CDR3 extends over 13 amino acids. The V gene lost 4 bases and the J gene lost 6 bases, with 10 bases spanning the gap. CDR1 SGHNT and CDR2 YYREEE come from the germline V gene (reference sequence). The CDR3 is CASSGARDEKLFF. The CDR3 coding sequence is TGTGCCAGCAGCGGGGCCAGGGATGAAAAACTGTTTTTT.

Relative to its sample, this clone is medium-sized (0.01 to 0.1%). V usage is TRBV19 and J usage is TRBJ2-1, with unresolved D. Trimming removed 6 bases from V and 6 bases from J, with 12 bases in between. CDR1 is LNHDA and CDR2 is SQIVND in the germline V gene (reference sequence). The CDR3 loop spans 13 amino acids. The CDR3 reads CASSGQLFNEQFF. DNA for the CDR3: TGTGCCAGTAGCGGGCAACTTTTCAATGAGCAGTTCTTC.

The CDR3 nucleotides are TGTGCCAGCAGCTTGGGCTTTGGGGCAGATACGCAGTATTTT. It is translated as CASSLGFGADTQYF. V and J are TRBV7-3 and TRBJ2-3; D call uncertain. Germline assignment: CDR1 SGHTA and CDR2 FQGTGA. The CDR3 has 14 amino acids. V was clipped by 3 bases and J by 4 bases, with 11 bases between them.

The chain carries TRBV24-1 and TRBJ2-1; 8 bases map to TRBD1. Trimming at V came to 2 bases and at J to 7 bases, leaving 9 bases not matched to a gene. CDR1 and CDR2 (germline): KGHDR, SFDVKD. The CDR3 runs 16 residues. The CDR3 spells CATSDSLWTGRNEQFF. CDR3 coding DNA: TGTGCCACCAGTGATTCCCTGTGGACAGGGAGGAATGAGCAGTTCTTC.

V and J are TRBV7-8 and TRBJ2-3; no clear D gene. V was clipped by 1 base and J by 5 bases, with 16 bases between them. The germline CDR1 and CDR2 sequences are SGHVS and FQNEAQ. This CDR3 has 16 residues. The CDR3: CASSLGRNGRVDTQYF. CDR3 in DNA: TGTGCCAGCAGCTTAGGCAGGAACGGACGAGTAGATACGCAGTATTTT. Using reference TRBV7-8 and TRBJ2-3 for the parts outside the CDR3, the full variable domain is GAGVSQSPRYKVAKRGQDVALRCDPISGHVSLFWYQQALGQGPEFLTYFQNEAQLDKSGLPSDRFFAERPEGSVSTLKIQRTQQEDSAVYLCASSLGRNGRVDTQYFGPGTRLTVL.

J is TRBJ2-1 and V is TRBV30, with D tentatively TRBD2 (7 bases). The V end lost 1 base, the J end lost 8 bases, and 18 bases lay between the germline ends. This CDR3 contains 15 residues. Germline CDR1 and CDR2: GTSNPN and SVGIG (reference sequence). The CDR3 nucleotides are TGTGCCTGGAGTGACGAGAGGGGGGGGGCATATGAGCAGTTCTTC. Encoded protein: CAWSDERGGAYEQFF.

The V and J genes are TRBV30 and TRBJ1-2; possible D gene TRBD1, 5 bases. The V and J ends lost 1 base and 2 bases respectively, with 5 bases between them. Germline values: CDR1 GTSNPN, CDR2 SVGIG (reference sequence). The CDR3 contains 12 residues. The CDR3 region has the DNA TGTGCCTGGAGTGGACAGAACTATGGCTACACCTTC. Its protein product is CAWSGQNYGYTF. Filled out from reference TRBV30 and TRBJ1-2, the complete variable domain reads SQTIHQWPATLVQPVGSPLSLECTVEGTSNPNLYWYRQAAGRGLQLLFYSVGIGQISSEVPQNLSASRPQDRQFILSSKKLLLSDSGFYLCAWSGQNYGYTFGSGTRLTVV.

The rearrangement uses TRBV6-5 and TRBJ2-1; D possibly corresponds to TRBD1 (5 bases). The CDR3 length is 15 residues. The germline CDR1 and CDR2 sequences are MNHEY and SVGAGI. The V end lost 4 bases, the J end lost 0 bases, and 10 bases lay between the germline ends. In DNA, the CDR3 is TGTGCCAGCAGTTCCGACAGTAGCTCCTACAATGAGCAGTTCTTC. Translated: CASSSDSSSYNEQFF.

V and J are TRBV7-9 and TRBJ2-7; D not resolved. The germline CDR1 and CDR2 sequences are SEHNR and FQNEAQ (reference sequence). Trimming cost V 5 bases and J 2 bases, with 10 bases left between them. CDR3 length: 13 residues. The CDR3 loop reads CASSQGGTYEQYF. CDR3 bases: TGTGCCAGCAGCCAAGGCGGAACCTACGAGCAGTACTTC.

The chain has TRBV9 and TRBJ2-2, with D perhaps matching TRBD2 (6 bases). The germline V and J ends were trimmed by 1 base and 6 bases, with 13 bases remaining between them. Germline assignment: CDR1 SGDLS and CDR2 YYNGEE. The CDR3 covers 15 residues. The CDR3 DNA follows: TGTGCCAGCAGCGTACGTACTAGCCTTGCCGGGGAGCTGTTTTTT. It encodes CASSVRTSLAGELFF. Full variable domain (missing parts from reference TRBV9 and TRBJ2-2): DSGVTQTPKHLITATGQRVTLRCSPRSGDLSVYWYQQSLDQGLQFLIQYYNGEERAKGNILERFSAQQFPDLHSELNLSSLELGDSALYFCASSVRTSLAGELFFGEGSRLTVL.

J is TRBJ2-5 and V is TRBV3-1 (or the pseudogene TRBV3-2); D call uncertain. The CDR3 extends over 15 amino acids. V lost 3 bases and J lost 1, with 12 bases in between. Germline V gene sequence: CDR1 LGHDT, CDR2 YNNKEL (reference sequence). The CDR3 sequence: CASSQTLETQETQYF. CDR3 bases: TGTGCCAGCAGCCAGACCCTAGAAACCCAAGAGACCCAGTACTTC.

The chain's CDR3 is CAWSVLLGTGESYEQYF. The CDR3 DNA reads TGTGCCTGGAGTGTACTTTTGGGGACAGGGGAGTCCTACGAGCAGTACTTC. The V and J genes are TRBV30 and TRBJ2-7; the match to TRBD1 covers 10 bases. This CDR3 has 17 amino acids. V was clipped by 0 bases and J by 1 base; unmatched bases: 9. CDR1 is GTSNPN, CDR2 SVGIG, per germline (reference sequence). Combining the CDR3 with reference TRBV30 and TRBJ2-7 gives the whole variable domain SQTIHQWPATLVQPVGSPLSLECTVEGTSNPNLYWYRQAAGRGLQLLFYSVGIGQISSEVPQNLSASRPQDRQFILSSKKLLLSDSGFYLCAWSVLLGTGESYEQYFGPGTRLTVT.

This clone showed up just once. The rearrangement links TRBV27 to TRBJ1-1, with 7 bases that match TRBD1. Germline V gene data show CDR1 as MNHEY and CDR2 as SMNVEV (reference sequence). The CDR3 runs to 15 residues. Losses at the gene ends were 2 bases for V and 5 bases for J; bases not matched to a gene: 8. The CDR3 DNA reads TGTGCCAGCAGTTTAGGAGGGGGCGCCTGGACTGAAGCTTTCTTT. Amino acids: CASSLGGGAWTEAFF.

The rearrangement joins TRBV15 to TRBJ1-5; D gene uncertain. The CDR3 sequence is 15 residues long. Trimming stripped 0 bases from V and 11 bases from J, with 17 bases between. Per germline, CDR1 LNHNV and CDR2 YYDKDF (reference sequence). The CDR3: CATSRDRTLSGAQHF. In nucleotides, the CDR3 is TGTGCCACCAGCAGAGACCGTACCCTAAGTGGGGCCCAGCATTTT.

The rearrangement links TRBV2 to TRBJ2-7, with D possibly TRBD2 on 5 matching bases. Trimming removed 3 bases at V and 4 bases at J, with 13 bases between. CDR1 and CDR2 from the germline V gene are SNHLY and FYNNEI. The CDR3 consists of 14 residues. The DNA for the CDR3 is TGTGCCAGCAGTGATTCCCCCCGGGAATACGAGCAGTACTTC. This encodes CASSDSPREYEQYF.

The chain uses TRBV3-1 (or the pseudogene TRBV3-2) and TRBJ1-4; D call uncertain. The CDR3 contains 14 residues. In germline, CDR1 is LGHDT, CDR2 YNNKEL (reference sequence). Trimming removed 2 bases from V and 8 bases from J, with 12 bases in between. In DNA form, the CDR3 reads TGTGCCAGCAGCCAAAGGAATATAGACGAAAAACTGTTTTTT. Translated, it gives CASSQRNIDEKLFF.

The CDR3 loop reads CASSLTSAQETQYF. In nucleotides, the CDR3 is TGTGCCAGCAGCCTAACTAGCGCACAAGAGACCCAGTACTTC. This chain links TRBV21-1 with TRBJ2-5; the listed D gene, TRBD2, was not tested against the DNA. TRBV21-1 is a pseudogene locus. This CDR3 comprises 14 residues.

V gene TRBV24-1 combines with J gene TRBJ1-2; D is unclear. This CDR3 comprises 11 residues. Trimming cost V 5 bases and J 7 bases, with 7 bases left between them. The germline V gene has CDR1 KGHDR and CDR2 SFDVKD. CDR3 residues: CATSASGGYTF. The CDR3 DNA is TGTGCCACCAGTGCCTCGGGTGGCTACACCTTC.

The chain couples TRBV10-3 to TRBJ1-1; D not certain. V lost 3 bases and J lost 1, with 9 bases in between. The CDR3 has 14 amino acids. The V gene's germline CDR1 is ENHRY and CDR2 SYGVKD. The CDR3 protein is CAISDQVANTEAFF. CDR3 nucleotide sequence: TGTGCCATCAGTGATCAGGTGGCGAACACTGAAGCTTTCTTT.